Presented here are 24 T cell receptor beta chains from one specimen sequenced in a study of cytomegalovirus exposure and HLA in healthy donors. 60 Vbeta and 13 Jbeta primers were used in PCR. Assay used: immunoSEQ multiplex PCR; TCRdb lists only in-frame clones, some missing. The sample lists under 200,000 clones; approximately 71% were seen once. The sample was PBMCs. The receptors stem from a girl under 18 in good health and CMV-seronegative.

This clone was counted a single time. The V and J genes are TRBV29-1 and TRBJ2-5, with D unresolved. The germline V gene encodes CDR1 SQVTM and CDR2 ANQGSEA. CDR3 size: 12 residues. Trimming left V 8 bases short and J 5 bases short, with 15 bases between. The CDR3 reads CSISESRETQYF. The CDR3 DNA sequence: TGCAGCATTAGTGAGTCTCGTGAGACCCAGTACTTC.

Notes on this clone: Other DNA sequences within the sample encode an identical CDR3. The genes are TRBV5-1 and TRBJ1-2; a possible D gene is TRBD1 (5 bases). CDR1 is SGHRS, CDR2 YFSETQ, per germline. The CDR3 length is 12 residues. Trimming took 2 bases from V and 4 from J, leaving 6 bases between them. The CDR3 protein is CASSFDSYGYTF. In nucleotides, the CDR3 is TGCGCCAGCAGCTTTGACAGCTATGGCTACACCTTC.

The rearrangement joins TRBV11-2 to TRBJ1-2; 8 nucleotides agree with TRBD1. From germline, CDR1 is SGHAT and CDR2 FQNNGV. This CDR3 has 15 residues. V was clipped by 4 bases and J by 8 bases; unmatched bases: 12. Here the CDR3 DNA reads TGTGCCAGCAGCTCAGAAAGAGTGACAGGGGAAGGCTACACCTTC. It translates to CASSSERVTGEGYTF. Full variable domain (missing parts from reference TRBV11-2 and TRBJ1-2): EAGVAQSPRYKIIEKRQSVAFWCNPISGHATLYWYQQILGQGPKLLIQFQNNGVVDDSQLPKDRFSAERLKGVDSTLKIQPAKLEDSAVYLCASSSERVTGEGYTFGSGTRLTVV.

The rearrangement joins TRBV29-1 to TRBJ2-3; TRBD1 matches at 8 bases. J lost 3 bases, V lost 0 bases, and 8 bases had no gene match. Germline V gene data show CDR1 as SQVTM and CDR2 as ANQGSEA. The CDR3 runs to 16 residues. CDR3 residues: CSVEDPRDRRTDTQYF. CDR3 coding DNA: TGCAGCGTTGAAGATCCCAGGGACAGGAGAACAGATACGCAGTATTTT.

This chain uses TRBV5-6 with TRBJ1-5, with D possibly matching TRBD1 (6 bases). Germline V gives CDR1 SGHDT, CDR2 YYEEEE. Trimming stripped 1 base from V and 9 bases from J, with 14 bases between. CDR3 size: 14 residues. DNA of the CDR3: TGTGCCAGCAGCTTGCAGGGGCCTTATGCGCCCCAGCATTTT. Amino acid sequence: CASSLQGPYAPQHF.

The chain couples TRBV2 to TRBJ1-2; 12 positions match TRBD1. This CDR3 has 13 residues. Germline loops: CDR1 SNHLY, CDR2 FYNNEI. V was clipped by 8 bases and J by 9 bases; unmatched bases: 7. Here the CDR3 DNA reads TGTGCCAGCGCCGGGACAGGGGGCCTAAGCTACACCTTC. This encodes CASAGTGGLSYTF.

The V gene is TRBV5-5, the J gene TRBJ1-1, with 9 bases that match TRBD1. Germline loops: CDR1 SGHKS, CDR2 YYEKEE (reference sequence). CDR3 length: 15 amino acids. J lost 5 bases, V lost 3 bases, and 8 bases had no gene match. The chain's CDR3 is CASSSQQGAITEAFF. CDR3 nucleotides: TGTGCCAGCAGCTCTCAACAGGGGGCAATTACTGAAGCTTTCTTT. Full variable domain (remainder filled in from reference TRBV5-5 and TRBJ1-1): DAGVTQSPTHLIKTRGQQVTLRCSPISGHKSVSWYQQVLGQGPQFIFQYYEKEERGRGNFPDRFSARQFPNYSSELNVNALLLGDSALYLCASSSQQGAITEAFFGQGTRLTVV.

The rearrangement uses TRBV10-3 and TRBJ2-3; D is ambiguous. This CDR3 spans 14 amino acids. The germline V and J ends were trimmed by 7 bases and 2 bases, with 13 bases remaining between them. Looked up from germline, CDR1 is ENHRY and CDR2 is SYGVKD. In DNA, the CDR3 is TGTGCCATCAAACCAGCGTTTTCCACAGATACGCAGTATTTT. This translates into CAIKPAFSTDTQYF.

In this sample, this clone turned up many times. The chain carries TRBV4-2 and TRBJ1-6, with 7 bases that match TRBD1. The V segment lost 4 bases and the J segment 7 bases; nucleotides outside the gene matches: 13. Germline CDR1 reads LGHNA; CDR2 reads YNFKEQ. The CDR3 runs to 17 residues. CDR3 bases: TGTGCCAGCAGCCTCCAGGGGCCGGGACAGTCGAATTCACCCCTCCACTTT. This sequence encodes CASSLQGPGQSNSPLHF.

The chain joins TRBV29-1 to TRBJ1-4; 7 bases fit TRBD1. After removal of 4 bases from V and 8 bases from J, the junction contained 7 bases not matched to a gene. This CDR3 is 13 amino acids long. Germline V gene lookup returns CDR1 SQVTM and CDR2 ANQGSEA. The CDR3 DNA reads TGCAGCGTTGGGCAGGGGGGCCGCGAAAAACTGTTTTTT. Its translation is CSVGQGGREKLFF.

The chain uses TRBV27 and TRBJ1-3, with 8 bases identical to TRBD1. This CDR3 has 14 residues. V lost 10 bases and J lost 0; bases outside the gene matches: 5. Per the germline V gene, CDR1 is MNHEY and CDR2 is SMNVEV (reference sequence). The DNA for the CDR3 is TGTGCCACCAAGGGACAGGCCTCTGGAAACACCATATATTTT. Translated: CATKGQASGNTIYF.

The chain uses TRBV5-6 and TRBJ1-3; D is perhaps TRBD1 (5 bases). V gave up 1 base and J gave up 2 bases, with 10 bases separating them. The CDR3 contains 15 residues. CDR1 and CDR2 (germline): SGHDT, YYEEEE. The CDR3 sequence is CASSLSGTAGNTIYF. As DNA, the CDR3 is TGTGCCAGCAGCTTGAGCGGGACGGCTGGAAACACCATATATTTT.

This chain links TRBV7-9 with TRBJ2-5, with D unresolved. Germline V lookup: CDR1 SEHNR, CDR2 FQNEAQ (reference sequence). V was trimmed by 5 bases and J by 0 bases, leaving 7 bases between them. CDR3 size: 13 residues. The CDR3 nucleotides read TGTGCCAGCAGCCCCCAGGACCAAGAGACCCAGTACTTC. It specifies CASSPQDQETQYF.

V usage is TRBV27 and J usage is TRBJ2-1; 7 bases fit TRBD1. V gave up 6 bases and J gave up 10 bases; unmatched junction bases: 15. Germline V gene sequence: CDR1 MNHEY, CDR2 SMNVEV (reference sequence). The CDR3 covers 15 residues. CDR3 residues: CASREGTAVAWEQFF. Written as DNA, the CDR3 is TGTGCCAGCAGAGAGGGGACAGCCGTGGCCTGGGAGCAGTTCTTC.

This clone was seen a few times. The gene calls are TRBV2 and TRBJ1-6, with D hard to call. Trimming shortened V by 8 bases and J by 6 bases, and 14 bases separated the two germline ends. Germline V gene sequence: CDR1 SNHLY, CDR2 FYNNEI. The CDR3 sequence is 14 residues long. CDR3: CASLQNAINSPLHF. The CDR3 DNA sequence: TGTGCCAGCCTACAGAATGCAATTAATTCACCCCTCCACTTT.

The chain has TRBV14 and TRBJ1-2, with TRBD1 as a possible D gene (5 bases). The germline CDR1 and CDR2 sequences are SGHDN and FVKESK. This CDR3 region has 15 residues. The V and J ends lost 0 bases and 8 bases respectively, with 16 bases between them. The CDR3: CASSQDRVALSGYTF. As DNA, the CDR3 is TGTGCCAGCAGCCAAGACAGGGTAGCCCTAAGCGGCTACACCTTC.

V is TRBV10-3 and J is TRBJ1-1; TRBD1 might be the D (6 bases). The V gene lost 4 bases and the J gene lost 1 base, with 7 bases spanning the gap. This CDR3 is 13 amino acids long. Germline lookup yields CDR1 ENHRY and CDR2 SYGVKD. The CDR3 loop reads CAISGTANTEAFF. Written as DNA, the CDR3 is TGTGCCATCAGTGGGACAGCGAACACTGAAGCTTTCTTT.

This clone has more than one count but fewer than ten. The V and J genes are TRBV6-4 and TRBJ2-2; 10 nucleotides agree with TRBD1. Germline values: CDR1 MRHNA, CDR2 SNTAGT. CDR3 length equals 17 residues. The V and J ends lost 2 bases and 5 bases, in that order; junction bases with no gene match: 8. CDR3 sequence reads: CASSDPGQGPGTGELFF. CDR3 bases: TGTGCCAGCAGTGACCCGGGACAGGGGCCGGGGACCGGGGAGCTGTTTTTT.

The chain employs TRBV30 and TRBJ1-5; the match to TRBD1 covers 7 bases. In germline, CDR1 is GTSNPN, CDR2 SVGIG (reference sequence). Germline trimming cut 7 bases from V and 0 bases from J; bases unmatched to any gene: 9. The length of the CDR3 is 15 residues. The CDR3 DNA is TGTGCCTCCCGGAGACAGGGATATAGCAATCAGCCCCAGCATTTT. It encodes CASRRQGYSNQPQHF.

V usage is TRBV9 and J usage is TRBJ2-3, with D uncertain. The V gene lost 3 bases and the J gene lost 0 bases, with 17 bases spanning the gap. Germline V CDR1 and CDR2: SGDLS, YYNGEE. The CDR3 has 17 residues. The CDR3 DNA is TGTGCCAGCAGCGCCTACCCCTTGCCTACTAGCACAGATACGCAGTATTTT. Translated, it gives CASSAYPLPTSTDTQYF.

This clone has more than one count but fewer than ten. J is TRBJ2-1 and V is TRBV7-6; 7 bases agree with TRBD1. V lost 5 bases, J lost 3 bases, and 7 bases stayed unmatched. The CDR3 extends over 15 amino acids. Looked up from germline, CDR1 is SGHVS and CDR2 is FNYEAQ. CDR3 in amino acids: CASSPIPGGYNEQFF. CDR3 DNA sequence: TGTGCCAGCAGCCCGATACCAGGGGGCTACAATGAGCAGTTCTTC.

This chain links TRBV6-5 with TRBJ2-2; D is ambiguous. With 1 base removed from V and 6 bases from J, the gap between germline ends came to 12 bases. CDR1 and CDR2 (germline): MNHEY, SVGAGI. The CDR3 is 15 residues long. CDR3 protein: CASSYWPAGPGELFF. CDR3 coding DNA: TGTGCCAGCAGTTACTGGCCCGCTGGGCCCGGGGAGCTGTTTTTT.

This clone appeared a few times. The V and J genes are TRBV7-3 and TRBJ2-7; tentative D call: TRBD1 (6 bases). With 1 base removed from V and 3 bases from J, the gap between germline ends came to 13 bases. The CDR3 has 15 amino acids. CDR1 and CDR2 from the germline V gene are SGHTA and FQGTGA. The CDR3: CASSLNQGTGYEQYF. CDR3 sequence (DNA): TGTGCCAGCAGCTTAAATCAGGGGACGGGCTACGAGCAGTACTTC.

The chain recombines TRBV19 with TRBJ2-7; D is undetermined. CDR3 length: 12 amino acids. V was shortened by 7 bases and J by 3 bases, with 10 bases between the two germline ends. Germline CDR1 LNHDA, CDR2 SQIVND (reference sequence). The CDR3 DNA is TGTGCCAGTATGTCGAACAGCTACGAGCAGTACTTC. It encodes CASMSNSYEQYF.